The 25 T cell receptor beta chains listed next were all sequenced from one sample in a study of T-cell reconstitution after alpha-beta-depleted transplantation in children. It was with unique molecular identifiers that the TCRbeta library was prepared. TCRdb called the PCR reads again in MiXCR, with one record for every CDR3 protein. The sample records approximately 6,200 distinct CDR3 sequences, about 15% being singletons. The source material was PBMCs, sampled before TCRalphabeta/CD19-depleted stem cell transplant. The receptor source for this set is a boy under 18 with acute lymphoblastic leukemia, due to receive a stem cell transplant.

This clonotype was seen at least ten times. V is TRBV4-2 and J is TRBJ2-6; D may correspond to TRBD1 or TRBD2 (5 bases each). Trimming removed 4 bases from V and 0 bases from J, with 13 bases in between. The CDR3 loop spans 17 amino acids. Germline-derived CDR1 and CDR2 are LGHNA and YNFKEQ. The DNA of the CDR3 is TGTGCCAGCAGCCCGGGGCTGTGGAGCTCTGGGGCCAACGTCCTGACTTTC. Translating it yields CASSPGLWSSGANVLTF.

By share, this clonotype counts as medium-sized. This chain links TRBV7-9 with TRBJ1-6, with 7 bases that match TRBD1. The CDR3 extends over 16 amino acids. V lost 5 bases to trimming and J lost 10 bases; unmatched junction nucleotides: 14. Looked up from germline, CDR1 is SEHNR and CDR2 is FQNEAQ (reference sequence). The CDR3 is CASSRRPRDSLSPLHF. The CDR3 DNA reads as TGTGCCAGCAGCCGCAGACCCCGGGACAGTTTATCACCCCTCCACTTT.

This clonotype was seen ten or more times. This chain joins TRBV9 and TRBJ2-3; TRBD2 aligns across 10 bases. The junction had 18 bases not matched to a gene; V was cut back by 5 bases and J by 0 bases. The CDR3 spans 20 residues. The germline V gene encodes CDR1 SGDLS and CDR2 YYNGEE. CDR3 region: CASSTNPRWTSGFSTDTQYF. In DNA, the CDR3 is TGTGCCAGCAGTACAAACCCCAGGTGGACTAGCGGCTTCAGCACAGATACGCAGTATTTT.

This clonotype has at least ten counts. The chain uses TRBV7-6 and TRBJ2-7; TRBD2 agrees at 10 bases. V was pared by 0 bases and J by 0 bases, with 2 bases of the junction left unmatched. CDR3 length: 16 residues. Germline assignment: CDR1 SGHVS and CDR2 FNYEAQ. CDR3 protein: CASSLALAGYSYEQYF. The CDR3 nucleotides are TGTGCCAGCAGCTTAGCACTAGCGGGATACTCCTACGAGCAGTACTTC. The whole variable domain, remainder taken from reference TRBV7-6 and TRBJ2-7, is GAGVSQSPRYKVTKRGQDVALRCDPISGHVSLYWYRQALGQGPEFLTYFNYEAQQDKSGLPNDRFSAERPEGSISTLTIQRTEQRDSAMYRCASSLALAGYSYEQYFGPGTRLTVT.

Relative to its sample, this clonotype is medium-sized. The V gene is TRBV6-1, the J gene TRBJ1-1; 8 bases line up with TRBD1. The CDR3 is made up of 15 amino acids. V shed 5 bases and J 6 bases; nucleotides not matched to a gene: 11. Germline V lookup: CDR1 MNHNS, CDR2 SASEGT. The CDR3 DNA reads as TGTGCCAGCAGTAAAACAGGACAGGGAAGGGCTGAAGCTTTCTTT. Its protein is CASSKTGQGRAEAFF.

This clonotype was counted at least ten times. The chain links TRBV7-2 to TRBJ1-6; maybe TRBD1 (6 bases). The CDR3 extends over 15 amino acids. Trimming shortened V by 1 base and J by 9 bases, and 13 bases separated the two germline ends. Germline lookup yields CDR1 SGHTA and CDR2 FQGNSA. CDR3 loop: CASSLVGRGFSPLHF. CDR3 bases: TGTGCCAGCAGCTTAGTGGGCAGGGGCTTTTCACCCCTCCACTTT.

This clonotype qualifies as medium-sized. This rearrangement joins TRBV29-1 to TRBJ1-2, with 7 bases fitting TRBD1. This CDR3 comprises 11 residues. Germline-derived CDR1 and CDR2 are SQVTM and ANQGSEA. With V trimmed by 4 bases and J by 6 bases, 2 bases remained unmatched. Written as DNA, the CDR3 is TGCAGCGTTGTAGGACAGGATGGCTACACCTTC. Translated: CSVVGQDGYTF.

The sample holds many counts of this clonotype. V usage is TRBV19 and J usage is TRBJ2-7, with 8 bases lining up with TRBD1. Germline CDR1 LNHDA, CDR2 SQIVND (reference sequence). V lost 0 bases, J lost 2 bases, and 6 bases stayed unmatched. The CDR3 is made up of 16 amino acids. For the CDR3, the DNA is TGTGCCAGTAGTATAGATGGCAGGGGGCTAACCTACGAGCAGTACTTC. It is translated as CASSIDGRGLTYEQYF. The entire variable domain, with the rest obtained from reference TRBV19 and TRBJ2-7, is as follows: DGGITQSPKYLFRKEGQNVTLSCEQNLNHDAMYWYRQDPGQGLRLIYYSQIVNDFQKGDIAEGYSVSREKKESFPLTVTSAQKNPTAFYLCASSIDGRGLTYEQYFGPGTRLTVT.

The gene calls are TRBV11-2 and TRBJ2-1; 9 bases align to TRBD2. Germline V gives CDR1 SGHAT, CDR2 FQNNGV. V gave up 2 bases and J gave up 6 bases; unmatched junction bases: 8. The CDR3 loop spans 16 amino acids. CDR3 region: CASSLRGTSFANEQFF. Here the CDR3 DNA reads TGTGCCAGCAGCTTACGAGGGACTAGCTTTGCCAATGAGCAGTTCTTC.

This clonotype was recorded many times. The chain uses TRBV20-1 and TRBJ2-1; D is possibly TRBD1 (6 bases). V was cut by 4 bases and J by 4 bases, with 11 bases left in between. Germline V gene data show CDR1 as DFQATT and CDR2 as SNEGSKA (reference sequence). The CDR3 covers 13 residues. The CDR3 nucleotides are TGCAGTGCTACCGGGACACAATACAATGAGCAGTTCTTC. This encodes CSATGTQYNEQFF.

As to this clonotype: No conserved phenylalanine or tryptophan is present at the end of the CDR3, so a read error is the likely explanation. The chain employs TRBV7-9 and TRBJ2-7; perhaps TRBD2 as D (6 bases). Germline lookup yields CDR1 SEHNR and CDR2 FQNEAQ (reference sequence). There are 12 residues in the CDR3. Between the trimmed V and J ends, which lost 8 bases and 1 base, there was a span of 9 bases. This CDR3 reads CASGGGSYEQYS. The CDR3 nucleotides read TGTGCCAGCGGGGGAGGATCCTACGAGCAGTACTCC.

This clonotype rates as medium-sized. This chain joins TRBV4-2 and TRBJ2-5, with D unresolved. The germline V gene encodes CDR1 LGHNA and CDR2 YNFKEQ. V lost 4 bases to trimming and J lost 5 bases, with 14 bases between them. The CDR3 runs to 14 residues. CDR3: CASSLKGSQETQYF. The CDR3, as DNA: TGTGCCAGCAGCCTTAAGGGTAGCCAGGAGACCCAGTACTTC.

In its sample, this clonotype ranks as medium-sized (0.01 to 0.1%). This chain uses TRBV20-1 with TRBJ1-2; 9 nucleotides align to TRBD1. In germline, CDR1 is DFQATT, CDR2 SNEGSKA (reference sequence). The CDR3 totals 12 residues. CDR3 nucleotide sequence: TGCGGAACAGGGGGCGCGAACTATGGCTACACCTTC. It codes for CGTGGANYGYTF.

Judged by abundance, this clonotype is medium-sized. CDR3 DNA: TGTGCCACCAGCAGTGAGACGTTCGCCGCCTACGAGCAGTACTTC. Its translation: CATSSETFAAYEQYF. The chain carries TRBV15 and TRBJ2-7, with D hard to call. CDR1 and CDR2 (germline): LNHNV, YYDKDF (reference sequence). V was shortened by 3 bases and J by 2 bases, with 14 bases between the two germline ends. CDR3 length equals 15 residues. Filled out from reference TRBV15 and TRBJ2-7, the complete variable domain reads DAMVIQNPRYQVTQFGKPVTLSCSQTLNHNVMYWYQQKSSQAPKLLFHYYDKDFNNEADTPDNFQSRRPNTSFCFLDIRSPGLGDTAMYLCATSSETFAAYEQYFGPGTRLTVT.

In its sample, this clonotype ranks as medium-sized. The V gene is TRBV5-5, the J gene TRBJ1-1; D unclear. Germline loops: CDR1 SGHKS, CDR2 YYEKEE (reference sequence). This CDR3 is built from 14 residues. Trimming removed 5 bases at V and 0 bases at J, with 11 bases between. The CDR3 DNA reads TGTGCCAGCAGGATGTCGACGGTGAACACTGAAGCTTTCTTT. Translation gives CASRMSTVNTEAFF. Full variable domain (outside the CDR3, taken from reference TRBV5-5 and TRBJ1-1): DAGVTQSPTHLIKTRGQQVTLRCSPISGHKSVSWYQQVLGQGPQFIFQYYEKEERGRGNFPDRFSARQFPNYSSELNVNALLLGDSALYLCASRMSTVNTEAFFGQGTRLTVV.

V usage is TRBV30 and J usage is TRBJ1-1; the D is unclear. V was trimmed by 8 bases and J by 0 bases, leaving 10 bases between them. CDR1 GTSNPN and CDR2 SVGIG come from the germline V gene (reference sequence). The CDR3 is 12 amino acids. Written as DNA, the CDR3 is TGTGCCGGTTTAGGTGTGAACACTGAAGCTTTCTTT. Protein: CAGLGVNTEAFF.

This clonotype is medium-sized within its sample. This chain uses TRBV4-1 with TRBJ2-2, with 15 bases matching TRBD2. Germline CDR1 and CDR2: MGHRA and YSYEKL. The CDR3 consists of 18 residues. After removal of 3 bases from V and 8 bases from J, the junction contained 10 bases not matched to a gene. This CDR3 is CASSQSWTSGGASGELFF. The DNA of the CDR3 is TGCGCCAGCAGCCAGTCCTGGACTAGCGGGGGGGCCTCAGGGGAGCTGTTTTTT.

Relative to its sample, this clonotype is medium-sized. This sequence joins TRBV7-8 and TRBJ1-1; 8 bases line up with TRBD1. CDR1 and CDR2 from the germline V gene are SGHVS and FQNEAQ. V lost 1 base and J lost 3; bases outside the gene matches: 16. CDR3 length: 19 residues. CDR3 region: CASSLEWTGWRDRDTEAFF. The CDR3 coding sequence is TGTGCCAGCAGCTTAGAGTGGACAGGGTGGAGGGATAGGGACACTGAAGCTTTCTTT.

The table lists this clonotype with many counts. This CDR3 is CASSHATSWAGSYEQYF. The CDR3 DNA reads as TGTGCCAGCAGCCATGCCACTAGCTGGGCGGGTTCCTACGAGCAGTACTTC. The chain carries TRBV13 and TRBJ2-7; D is perhaps TRBD2 (6 bases). With 5 bases removed from V and 1 base from J, the gap between germline ends came to 21 bases. The CDR3 totals 17 residues. CDR1 is PRHDT, CDR2 FYEKMQ, per germline (reference sequence).

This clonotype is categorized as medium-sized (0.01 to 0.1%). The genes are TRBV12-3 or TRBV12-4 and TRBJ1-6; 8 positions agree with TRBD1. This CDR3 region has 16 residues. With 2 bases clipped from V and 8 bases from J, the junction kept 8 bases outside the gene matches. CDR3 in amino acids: CASSLSLDRAYSPLHF. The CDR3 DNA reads TGTGCCAGCAGTTTATCTCTGGACAGGGCATATTCACCCCTCCACTTT.

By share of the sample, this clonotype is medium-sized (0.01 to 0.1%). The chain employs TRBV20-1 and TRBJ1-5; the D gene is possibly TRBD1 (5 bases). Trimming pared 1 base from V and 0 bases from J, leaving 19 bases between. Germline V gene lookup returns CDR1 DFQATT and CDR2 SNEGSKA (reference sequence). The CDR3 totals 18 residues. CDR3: CSARGLGGWSFSNQPQHF. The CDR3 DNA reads TGCAGTGCTAGAGGCCTGGGGGGTTGGAGTTTTAGCAATCAGCCCCAGCATTTT.

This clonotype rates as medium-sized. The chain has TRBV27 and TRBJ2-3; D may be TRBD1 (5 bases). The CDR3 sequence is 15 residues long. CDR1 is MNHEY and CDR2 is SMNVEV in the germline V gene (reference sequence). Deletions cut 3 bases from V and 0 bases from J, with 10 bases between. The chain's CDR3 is CASSLDITSTDTQYF. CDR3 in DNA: TGTGCCAGCAGTTTGGACATCACTAGCACAGATACGCAGTATTTT.

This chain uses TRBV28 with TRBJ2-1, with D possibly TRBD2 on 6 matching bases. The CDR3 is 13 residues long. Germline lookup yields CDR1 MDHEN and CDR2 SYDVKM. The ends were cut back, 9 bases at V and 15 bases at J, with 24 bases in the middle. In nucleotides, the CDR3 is TGTGCCAGGGGCCCGGGGGACCTGTGCTGGGCGTTCTTC. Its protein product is CARGPGDLCWAFF.

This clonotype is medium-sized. The CDR3 DNA follows: TGTGCCAGCAGTCCAGGCGGGACTAGCGGGAGAGGGAATGAGCAGTTCTTC. This encodes CASSPGGTSGRGNEQFF. The chain uses TRBV28 and TRBJ2-1; 14 positions match TRBD2. The V gene's germline CDR1 is MDHEN and CDR2 SYDVKM. There are 17 residues in the CDR3. V lost 5 bases to trimming and J lost 7 bases; unmatched junction nucleotides: 10.

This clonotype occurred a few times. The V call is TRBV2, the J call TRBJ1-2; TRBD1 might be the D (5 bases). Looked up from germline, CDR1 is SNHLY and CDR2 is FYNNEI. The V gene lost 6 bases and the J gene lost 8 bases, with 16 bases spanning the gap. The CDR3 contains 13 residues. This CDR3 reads CASSPSTAWGYTF. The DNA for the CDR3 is TGTGCCAGCAGCCCCTCGACAGCTTGGGGCTACACCTTC.